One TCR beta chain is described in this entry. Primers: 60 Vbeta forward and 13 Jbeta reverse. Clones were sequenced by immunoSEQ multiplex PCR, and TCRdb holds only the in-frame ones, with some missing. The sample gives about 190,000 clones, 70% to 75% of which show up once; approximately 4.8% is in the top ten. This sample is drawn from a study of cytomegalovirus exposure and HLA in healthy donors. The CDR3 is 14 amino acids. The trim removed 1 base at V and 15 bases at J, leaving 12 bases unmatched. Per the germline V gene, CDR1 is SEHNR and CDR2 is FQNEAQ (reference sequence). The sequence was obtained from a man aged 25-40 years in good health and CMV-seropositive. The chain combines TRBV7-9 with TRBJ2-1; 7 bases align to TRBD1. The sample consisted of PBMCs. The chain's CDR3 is CASSLGNRGEALFF. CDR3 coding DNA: TGTGCCAGCAGCTTAGGGAACAGGGGTGAAGCCTTGTTCTTC.